The 5 T cell receptor beta chains in this list originate from one sample, sequenced in a study of T-cell memory formation after mild COVID-19. TCRdb reprocessed the 5' RACE reads via MiXCR and lists one record per CDR3 protein. The table shows hundreds of thousands of distinct CDR3 sequences, with approximately 15% occurring only once. Sequences were obtained from PBMCs or a T cell subset sorted from them (not recorded which). The receptors were sampled from an adult woman who had mild COVID-19 (a few samples of this study predate the infection). Cell type and time point are not known.

The sample holds a few counts of this clonotype. V is TRBV7-8 and J is TRBJ2-2; D is unresolved. The CDR3 is 15 residues long. The germline gives CDR1 SGHVS, CDR2 FQNEAQ. V lost 3 bases to trimming and J lost 1 base, with 9 bases between them. The CDR3 DNA sequence: TGTGCCAGCAGCTTCATAGAGAAGAACACCGGGGAGCTGTTTTTT. It yields the protein CASSFIEKNTGELFF.

The chain uses TRBV7-2 and TRBJ1-3, with D unresolved. The V end lost 4 bases, the J end lost 11 bases, and 12 bases lay between the germline ends. In germline, CDR1 is SGHTA, CDR2 FQGNSA. The CDR3 loop spans 12 amino acids. The CDR3 reads CASSSSGRAIYF. Here the CDR3 DNA reads TGTGCCAGCAGCTCCTCGGGAAGGGCCATATATTTT.

The rearrangement uses TRBV5-1 and TRBJ2-7, with TRBD1 matching 7 bases. This CDR3 contains 13 residues. Germline loops: CDR1 SGHRS, CDR2 YFSETQ. After removal of 4 bases from V and 5 bases from J, the junction contained 6 bases not matched to a gene. The CDR3 DNA is TGCGCCAGCAGCCTGGGACAGATCGACGAGCAGTACTTC. Protein: CASSLGQIDEQYF.

This clonotype was counted only a few times. The J gene is TRBJ1-2, the V gene TRBV4-1; weak D call: TRBD1 (5 bases). Germline loops: CDR1 MGHRA, CDR2 YSYEKL. CDR3 length: 15 amino acids. Trimming shortened V by 1 base and J by 3 bases, and 12 bases separated the two germline ends. The CDR3 DNA follows: TGCGCCAGCAGCCAAGGGGGACGAGGGGACTATGGCTACACCTTC. Residues: CASSQGGRGDYGYTF.

This clonotype was seen a few times. The CDR3 DNA reads as TGTGCCAGCAGTCGCCGGGCCCTTAGCAATCAGCCCCAGCATTTT. Translating gives CASSRRALSNQPQHF. The chain joins TRBV28 to TRBJ1-5; no reliable D call. V was shortened by 5 bases and J by 0 bases, with 11 bases between the two germline ends. This CDR3 spans 15 amino acids. The germline V gene has CDR1 MDHEN and CDR2 SYDVKM. Looking up the rest from reference TRBV28 and TRBJ1-5 gives the full variable domain: DVKVTQSSRYLVKRTGEKVFLECVQDMDHENMFWYRQDPGLGLRLIYFSYDVKMKEKGDIPEGYSVSREKKERFSLILESASTNQTSMYLCASSRRALSNQPQHFGDGTRLSIL.